The 31 T cell receptor beta chains reported below all come from one sample, sequenced in a study of radiotherapy plus CTLA-4 blockade in lung cancer. Assay used: immunoSEQ multiplex PCR; TCRdb lists only in-frame clones, some missing. The sample includes more than 90,000 clones, roughly 86% of them seen just once. The sample consisted of peripheral blood, taken from a patient treated with radiotherapy plus ipilimumab. The receptors were gathered from a human donor with non-small cell lung cancer that progressed on radiotherapy plus ipilimumab. Some clones in this sample may be carry-over from other donors' samples.

This clone occurred a few times. This chain connects TRBV4-1 to TRBJ1-5, with 8 bases aligning to TRBD1. J lost 9 bases, V lost 2 bases, and 12 bases had no gene match. The CDR3 is 16 amino acids. The germline V gene has CDR1 MGHRA and CDR2 YSYEKL. CDR3 protein: CASSQISQGVQRPQHF. In DNA form, the CDR3 reads TGCGCCAGCAGCCAAATATCACAGGGGGTCCAGCGGCCCCAGCATTTT.

CDR3 sequence: CASSRGVPNTEAFF. The CDR3, as DNA: TGTGCCAGCTCCCGAGGGGTTCCGAACACTGAAGCTTTCTTT. This rearrangement joins TRBV18 to TRBJ1-1; TRBD1 is a possible D gene (5 bases). Looked up from germline, CDR1 is KGHSH and CDR2 is LQKENI. This CDR3 is 14 amino acids long. V shed 6 bases and J shed 1 base, with 12 bases lying between them. The full variable domain, with the rest looked up from reference TRBV18 and TRBJ1-1, is NAGVMQNPRHLVRRRGQEARLRCSPMKGHSHVYWYRQLPEEGLKFMVYLQKENIIDESGMPKERFSAEFPKEGPSILRIQQVVRGDSAAYFCASSRGVPNTEAFFGQGTRLTVV.

The V call is TRBV7-2, the J call TRBJ1-2; TRBD1 is a possible D gene (5 bases). In germline, CDR1 is SGHTA, CDR2 FQGNSA. V gave up 6 bases and J gave up 2 bases, with 22 bases separating them. This CDR3 has 17 amino acids. The CDR3 reads CASSPFTITGVNYGYTF. In DNA form, the CDR3 reads TGTGCCAGCAGTCCATTCACCATCACAGGCGTCAACTATGGCTACACCTTC.

The chain combines TRBV19 with TRBJ1-5, with 7 positions matching TRBD1. Germline trimming cut 4 bases from V and 9 bases from J; bases unmatched to any gene: 15. The CDR3 covers 16 residues. Germline CDR1 is LNHDA and CDR2 is SQIVND (reference sequence). In nucleotides, the CDR3 is TGTGCCAGTAGTAACCGGGACAGAGCCTTTATAGGGCCCCAGCATTTT. This sequence encodes CASSNRDRAFIGPQHF.

The chain uses TRBV7-9 and TRBJ1-1; TRBD1 agrees at 7 bases. V shed 3 bases, J shed 5 bases, and the junction held 6 bases outside the gene matches. The CDR3 is 14 residues long. Germline lookup yields CDR1 SEHNR and CDR2 FQNEAQ (reference sequence). CDR3 nucleotide sequence: TGTGCCAGCAGCTTTGGACAGGTTGGAACTGAAGCTTTCTTT. Its translation: CASSFGQVGTEAFF.

This chain connects TRBV7-2 to TRBJ1-2; TRBD1 matches 11 bases. The CDR3 extends over 15 amino acids. Trimming cost V 2 bases and J 7 bases; bases outside gene matches: 6. The V gene's germline CDR1 is SGHTA and CDR2 FQGNSA. The CDR3, as DNA: TGTGCCAGCAGCTTATATTGGGGGACAGGGGGTGGCTACACCTTC. This sequence encodes CASSLYWGTGGGYTF.

The V and J genes are TRBV7-2 and TRBJ2-3; TRBD1 agrees at 10 bases. This CDR3 has 15 amino acids. The germline V gene encodes CDR1 SGHTA and CDR2 FQGNSA. Trimming took 8 bases from V and 2 from J; bases not matched to a gene: 7. Here the CDR3 DNA reads TGTGCCAGCGGGCGGGACAGGGGTTACACAGATACGCAGTATTTT. Its protein is CASGRDRGYTDTQYF.

V is TRBV5-1 and J is TRBJ1-2; 7 bases fit TRBD1. The CDR3 sequence is 12 residues long. Germline CDR1 and CDR2: SGHRS and YFSETQ. V was clipped by 0 bases and J by 8 bases; unmatched bases: 1. The CDR3 DNA reads TGCGCCAGCAGCTTGGTAGGGGGCGGCTACACCTTC. This sequence encodes CASSLVGGGYTF. Combining the CDR3 with reference TRBV5-1 and TRBJ1-2 gives the whole variable domain KAGVTQTPRYLIKTRGQQVTLSCSPISGHRSVSWYQQTPGQGLQFLFEYFSETQRNKGNFPGRFSGRQFSNSRSEMNVSTLELGDSALYLCASSLVGGGYTFGSGTRLTVV.

The rearrangement joins TRBV5-5 to TRBJ1-4; D is uncertain. The V gene's germline CDR1 is SGHKS and CDR2 YYEKEE (reference sequence). Trimming removed 0 bases from V and 0 bases from J, with 12 bases in between. This CDR3 spans 17 amino acids. This CDR3 reads CASSLGPSYATNEKLFF. The CDR3, as DNA: TGTGCCAGCAGCTTGGGACCTTCTTACGCAACTAATGAAAAACTGTTTTTT.

The chain joins TRBV5-1 to TRBJ2-3; D possibly matches TRBD1 or TRBD2 (6 bases each). Trimming removed 2 bases from V and 4 bases from J, with 14 bases in between. This CDR3 has 15 amino acids. Germline V gene data show CDR1 as SGHRS and CDR2 as YFSETQ. CDR3 DNA sequence: TGCGCCAGCAGCTTTGAGGGGGGCATTGCAGATACGCAGTATTTT. It specifies CASSFEGGIADTQYF.

This clone was counted a few times. The rearrangement joins TRBV10-3 to TRBJ1-2; D gene uncertain. Germline V gene sequence: CDR1 ENHRY, CDR2 SYGVKD. V was cut by 7 bases and J by 7 bases, with 16 bases left in between. This CDR3 contains 13 residues. CDR3 amino acids: CAITFGVTAGYTF. CDR3 bases: TGTGCCATCACATTCGGGGTTACCGCTGGCTACACCTTC.

This chain joins TRBV18 and TRBJ2-6; 7 positions match TRBD2. Looked up from germline, CDR1 is KGHSH and CDR2 is LQKENI. V shed 4 bases, J shed 2 bases, and the junction held 20 bases outside the gene matches. The CDR3 runs to 21 residues. CDR3 coding DNA: TGTGCCAGCTCACTCACCCGTGAGTTGGGCTCACGGGGGGCTGGGGCCAACGTCCTGACTTTC. Protein sequence: CASSLTRELGSRGAGANVLTF. Supplemented by reference TRBV18 and TRBJ2-6, the full variable domain reads NAGVMQNPRHLVRRRGQEARLRCSPMKGHSHVYWYRQLPEEGLKFMVYLQKENIIDESGMPKERFSAEFPKEGPSILRIQQVVRGDSAAYFCASSLTRELGSRGAGANVLTFGAGSRLTVL.

The genes are TRBV7-2 and TRBJ1-2; 9 positions match TRBD1. Germline V gene data show CDR1 as SGHTA and CDR2 as FQGNSA. V was pared by 3 bases and J by 8 bases, with 7 bases of the junction left unmatched. The CDR3 totals 14 residues. The CDR3 sequence: CASSLDRGMGGYTF. CDR3 sequence (DNA): TGTGCCAGCAGCTTGGACAGGGGAATGGGCGGCTACACCTTC.

The gene calls are TRBV18 and TRBJ1-4; 7 nucleotides line up with TRBD1. This CDR3 comprises 14 residues. Germline loops: CDR1 KGHSH, CDR2 LQKENI. Losses at the gene ends were 6 bases for V and 7 bases for J; bases not matched to a gene: 8. CDR3 sequence (DNA): TGTGCCAGCTCGCCATCCGGGACAGTTGAAAAACTGTTTTTT. Translated, it gives CASSPSGTVEKLFF.

The chain couples TRBV28 to TRBJ1-2, with D perhaps matching TRBD1 (6 bases). CDR3 length: 13 residues. V was trimmed by 11 bases and J by 8 bases, leaving 21 bases between them. Germline V gene sequence: CDR1 MDHEN, CDR2 SYDVKM. The CDR3 nucleotides read TGTGCCTCCCACCAGGGGTATTTGGGAGGCTACACCTTC. Translation: CASHQGYLGGYTF.

The gene calls are TRBV2 and TRBJ1-5; a weak D match, TRBD1 (6 bases). The CDR3 is 15 residues long. The V end lost 3 bases, the J end lost 0 bases, and 9 bases lay between the germline ends. Germline values: CDR1 SNHLY, CDR2 FYNNEI. The CDR3 loop is CASSDWGASNQPQHF. The CDR3 nucleotides are TGTGCCAGCAGTGATTGGGGGGCTAGCAATCAGCCCCAGCATTTT.

The CDR3 coding sequence is TGTGCCCAGAGACCGAACGCGGGTGGCTACACCTTC. This sequence encodes CAQRPNAGGYTF. The rearrangement joins TRBV6-5 to TRBJ1-2; unclear D gene. This CDR3 has 12 amino acids. Germline lookup yields CDR1 MNHEY and CDR2 SVGAGI. V lost 11 bases and J 7 bases, leaving 17 bases between the germline ends.

This clone was seen many times. Different DNA sequences within this sample yield the same CDR3. V is TRBV6-5 and J is TRBJ2-7; 7 bases fit TRBD1. The V segment lost 2 bases and the J segment 5 bases; nucleotides outside the gene matches: 12. Looked up from germline, CDR1 is MNHEY and CDR2 is SVGAGI. The CDR3 totals 16 residues. CDR3 DNA: TGTGCCAGCAGTTACAGTTTCCGACAGGGTGAGCACGAGCAGTACTTC. Its protein is CASSYSFRQGEHEQYF.

This chain connects TRBV7-3 to TRBJ2-3; maybe TRBD1 (5 bases). CDR1 and CDR2 (germline): SGHTA, FQGTGA. There are 16 residues in the CDR3. The V gene lost 4 bases and the J gene lost 3 bases, with 17 bases spanning the gap. The CDR3 coding sequence is TGTGCCAGCAGCTCAGGAAGGGGAAAAGGGACAGATACGCAGTATTTT. It codes for CASSSGRGKGTDTQYF.

This clone was observed a few times. The V gene is TRBV5-1, the J gene TRBJ2-2; perhaps D is TRBD1 or TRBD2 (5 bases each). The germline V gene encodes CDR1 SGHRS and CDR2 YFSETQ. The CDR3 is made up of 16 amino acids. The ends were cut back, 3 bases at V and 8 bases at J, with 20 bases in the middle. The CDR3 sequence is CASSSSGPALGGELFF. The CDR3 DNA reads TGCGCCAGCAGCTCGTCGGGACCCGCGTTGGGTGGGGAGCTGTTTTTT.

The chain is built from TRBV5-6 and TRBJ2-6, with a weak D call TRBD1 (5 bases). Germline assignment: CDR1 SGHDT and CDR2 YYEEEE. V lost 0 bases, J lost 1 base, and 14 bases lay in between. CDR3 length: 18 residues. CDR3 nucleotides: TGTGCCAGCAGCTTGGCCTGGAGACAGTATTCTGGGGCCAACGTCCTGACTTTC. Translating gives CASSLAWRQYSGANVLTF.

The chain uses TRBV5-1 and TRBJ2-5; the D is unclear. CDR1 is SGHRS, CDR2 YFSETQ, per germline. The V and J ends lost 0 bases and 3 bases respectively, with 9 bases between them. The CDR3 covers 14 residues. The CDR3 DNA is TGCGCCAGCAGCTTGGTAGGCAGCAAAGAGACCCAGTACTTC. Translation gives CASSLVGSKETQYF.

This clone was observed a handful of times. The gene calls are TRBV7-8 and TRBJ2-7, with D maybe TRBD1 (5 bases). This CDR3 is 14 amino acids long. The V and J ends lost 5 bases and 3 bases respectively, with 14 bases between them. Germline CDR1 SGHVS, CDR2 FQNEAQ. CDR3 nucleotide sequence: TGTGCCAGCAGCGCCGACAGCGACGTCTACGAGCAGTACTTC. Protein product: CASSADSDVYEQYF. Drawing the rest from reference TRBV7-8 and TRBJ2-7, the complete variable domain is GAGVSQSPRYKVAKRGQDVALRCDPISGHVSLFWYQQALGQGPEFLTYFQNEAQLDKSGLPSDRFFAERPEGSVSTLKIQRTQQEDSAVYLCASSADSDVYEQYFGPGTRLTVT.

The rearrangement joins TRBV5-4 to TRBJ2-5, with 11 positions matching TRBD2. The CDR3 runs 15 residues. V was clipped by 2 bases and J by 5 bases; unmatched bases: 5. Germline V gives CDR1 SGHNT, CDR2 YYREEE (reference sequence). The DNA of the CDR3 is TGTGCCAGCAGCTTACGACTAGCGGGACTTGAGACCCAGTACTTC. Amino acid sequence: CASSLRLAGLETQYF. Combining the CDR3 with reference TRBV5-4 and TRBJ2-5 gives the whole variable domain ETGVTQSPTHLIKTRGQQVTLRCSSQSGHNTVSWYQQALGQGPQFIFQYYREEENGRGNFPPRFSGLQFPNYSSELNVNALELDDSALYLCASSLRLAGLETQYFGPGTRLLVL.

The chain is built from TRBV5-4 and TRBJ1-2, with 9 bases matching TRBD1. This CDR3 spans 17 amino acids. Germline-derived CDR1 and CDR2 are SGHNT and YYREEE (reference sequence). The V segment lost 0 bases and the J segment 6 bases; nucleotides outside the gene matches: 12. The CDR3 DNA reads as TGTGCCAGCAGCTTGGCAGGCGGGACAGGGAGCGTAGATGGCTACACCTTC. Translating gives CASSLAGGTGSVDGYTF.

The chain couples TRBV7-9 to TRBJ2-2; D unresolved. The length of the CDR3 is 13 residues. The V and J ends lost 2 bases and 7 bases respectively, with 8 bases between them. CDR1 is SEHNR, CDR2 FQNEAQ, per germline (reference sequence). CDR3 region: CASSLIENGELFF. CDR3 coding DNA: TGTGCCAGCAGCTTAATTGAAAACGGGGAGCTGTTTTTT.

This sequence joins TRBV6-1 and TRBJ2-2; 10 nucleotides match TRBD1. The J segment lost 4 bases and the V segment lost 2 bases, leaving 4 bases of the junction unmatched. Germline V gives CDR1 MNHNS, CDR2 SASEGT. This CDR3 contains 16 residues. The CDR3 DNA sequence: TGTGCCAGCAGTGAACGGACAGGGGGAACCACCGGGGAGCTGTTTTTT. It encodes CASSERTGGTTGELFF.

V usage is TRBV25-1 and J usage is TRBJ1-4; D not certain. CDR1 is MGHDK and CDR2 is SYGVNS in the germline V gene. The CDR3 length is 14 residues. V lost 3 bases, J lost 7 bases, and 12 bases lay in between. The CDR3: CASSDGQAGEKLFF. The CDR3 bases are TGTGCCAGCAGTGACGGGCAGGCCGGTGAAAAACTGTTTTTT.

There are a few counts of this clone. The V and J genes are TRBV2 and TRBJ2-1; D is perhaps TRBD2 (6 bases). The V gene lost 6 bases and the J gene lost 1 base, with 19 bases spanning the gap. Germline CDR1 SNHLY, CDR2 FYNNEI. The CDR3 is 17 residues long. CDR3 sequence reads: CASSSPWDSRSYNEQFF. The CDR3, as DNA: TGTGCCAGCAGCTCACCCTGGGACTCAAGATCCTACAATGAGCAGTTCTTC.

The gene calls are TRBV18 and TRBJ2-7; D is ambiguous. The germline V gene has CDR1 KGHSH and CDR2 LQKENI. V lost 2 bases, J lost 2 bases, and 13 bases lay in between. This CDR3 is built from 15 residues. The CDR3 reads CASSPGSPKTYEQYF. Written as DNA, the CDR3 is TGTGCCAGCTCACCAGGATCCCCAAAAACCTACGAGCAGTACTTC.

V usage is TRBV5-3 and J usage is TRBJ1-1, with 7 positions matching TRBD1. TRBV5-3 is an ORF; its function is uncertain. The CDR3 totals 15 residues. Trimming removed 4 bases from V and 1 base from J; junction bases left unmatched: 7. The CDR3 sequence: CARSDLQGTNTEAFF. In nucleotides, the CDR3 is TGTGCCAGAAGCGACCTACAGGGGACGAACACTGAAGCTTTCTTT.